These T cell receptor beta chains were read from a single sample in a study of regulatory T cells in long-lasting Graves disease. TCRdb reanalysed the multiplex PCR reads using MiXCR and keeps one entry per CDR3 protein. The profile shows about 240,000 distinct CDR3 sequences, 20% of them singletons. Material: peripheral blood mononuclear cells (PBMCs), obtained at new diagnosis, from a patient treated with antithyroid drugs. These receptors came from a female donor with Graves disease. Each CDR3 is given with its conserved first and last residue. D genes are given only for firm matches. The listing skips clone size in some rows; elsewhere it reads once, few, many or a size class.

clone_size,j_call,v_call,d_call,cdr3_nt,cdr3_aa
-,TRBJ1-1,TRBV7-3,TRBD1,TGTGCCAGCAGCTCGACAGGGGGCGCGGGTGAAGCTTTCTTT,CASSSTGGAGEAFF
-,TRBJ2-2,TRBV11-3,TRBD1,TGTGCCAGCAGCCAACAGGGGGCCTACACCGGGGAGCTGTTTTTT,CASSQQGAYTGELFF
many,TRBJ1-6,TRBV5-1,-,TGTGCCAGCAGTTACTCGACAGGAGTAAATTCACCCCTCCACTTT,CASSYSTGVNSPLHF
many,TRBJ2-1,TRBV11-3,-,TGTGCCAGCAGCCTAGATCGGGCGGGTGAGCAGTTCTTC,CASSLDRAGEQFF
many,TRBJ2-7,TRBV27,TRBD1,TGTGCCAGCAGTTTATCATTCCGGCAGGGGGCCTACGAGCAGTACTTC,CASSLSFRQGAYEQYF
many,TRBJ1-6,TRBV7-3,-,TGTGCCAGCAGCAACCGACCTGGTTCACCCCTCCACTTT,CASSNRPGSPLHF
-,TRBJ1-6,TRBV7-9,-,TGTGCCAGCAGCTGGCTAGCCGGGGCAATTAATTCACCCCTCCACTTT,CASSWLAGAINSPLHF
many,TRBJ1-2,TRBV7-2,TRBD1,TGTGCCAGCAGCTGGGGACAGGGGGAAGGCTACACCTTC,CASSWGQGEGYTF
many,TRBJ2-1,TRBV18,-,TGTGCCAGCTCACCTCCGACAGCCTACAATGAGCAGTTCTTC,CASSPPTAYNEQFF
few,TRBJ2-3,TRBV20-1,TRBD2,TGCAGTGCGGGGGTGCGGGAGGGGCTCTATAGCACAGATACGCAGTATTTT,CSAGVREGLYSTDTQYF
many,TRBJ1-5,TRBV20-1,-,TGCAGTGCGAGAGACAGGCCCCATCAGCCCCAGCATTTT,CSARDRPHQPQHF
-,TRBJ1-3,TRBV7-6,TRBD1,TGTGCCAGCAGCTCGCCGGGACAGGGGGTCGGATTCTCTGGAAACACCATATATTTT,CASSSPGQGVGFSGNTIYF
many,TRBJ1-4,TRBV5-1,TRBD1,TGTGCCAGCAGCTTTAGCCAGGGGGACGGTTCGACTAATGAAAAACTGTTTTTT,CASSFSQGDGSTNEKLFF
many,TRBJ2-1,TRBV7-9,TRBD2,TGTGCCAGTAGCGGGCAAGTTGAGCAGTTCTTC,CASSGQVEQFF
many,TRBJ2-7,TRBV6-5,TRBD1,TGTGCCAGCAGTTACACAGGGGGTGGTATGGACGAGCAGTACTTC,CASSYTGGGMDEQYF
-,TRBJ1-2,TRBV7-9,-,TGTGCCAGCCCCCCGGAGGGGAACTATGGCTACACCTTC,CASPPEGNYGYTF
few,TRBJ2-2,TRBV4-2,TRBD2,TGTGCCAGCAGCCACTTGACTAGCGGGAAACAAAACACCGGGGAGCTGTTTTTT,CASSHLTSGKQNTGELFF
-,TRBJ1-1,TRBV7-9,TRBD1,TGTGCCAACAGCTCGCGGACAGGGTTGCTCATGGAAGCTTTCTTT,CANSSRTGLLMEAFF
few,TRBJ2-2,TRBV11-2,-,TGTGCCAGCAGTCCGTCTCAGGGGAACACCGGGGAGCTGTTTTTT,CASSPSQGNTGELFF
few,TRBJ1-5,TRBV6-2/TRBV6-3,TRBD1,TGTGCCAGCAGTACCCCGGGACAGGCTAATCAGCCCCAGCATTTT,CASSTPGQANQPQHF
many,TRBJ2-7,TRBV7-2,TRBD2,TGTGCCAGCAGCTTAGTCGGCGGGGGAAGCTCCTACGAGCAGTACTTC,CASSLVGGGSSYEQYF
many,TRBJ2-1,TRBV20-1,-,TGCAGTGCCGGGATAATGGGAATTCAGTTCTTC,CSAGIMGIQFF
many,TRBJ2-3,TRBV7-2,-,TGTGCCAGCAGCCAGGTCCGACGGATCACAGATACGCAGTATTTT,CASSQVRRITDTQYF
many,TRBJ2-2,TRBV3-1,-,TGTGCCAGCATCGGACACCGAGGAGGGGGGGAGCTGTTTTTT,CASIGHRGGGELFF
-,TRBJ2-7,TRBV4-3,-,TGCGCCAGCAGCCAGGATAGCAACAGATGGGCCTACGAGCAGTACTTC,CASSQDSNRWAYEQYF
-,TRBJ2-1,TRBV2,TRBD2,TGTGCCAGCAGTGAAAACCCGGCCGGGACTAGCGGAACCCAACGGCAGTTCTTC,CASSENPAGTSGTQRQFF
-,TRBJ2-2,TRBV20-1,TRBD2,TGCAGTGCTAGCCTAGCGGGCCTCACCGGGGAGCTGTTTTTT,CSASLAGLTGELFF
many,TRBJ2-7,TRBV4-1,-,TGCGCCAGCAGCCAAGATCTGTGGAGTAGGAGCTCCTACGAGCAGTACTTC,CASSQDLWSRSSYEQYF
many,TRBJ1-5,TRBV6-1,-,TGTGCCAGCAGTGAAAGGGGGGGAGGGGGTCAGCCCCAGCATTTT,CASSERGGGGQPQHF
many,TRBJ2-1,TRBV27,TRBD2,TGTGCCAGCAGCCCCACTAGCGGTCCTTTTAATGAGCAGTTCTTC,CASSPTSGPFNEQFF
many,TRBJ2-1,TRBV4-3,-,TGCGCCAGCAGCCAAGACCTGACGGGGTGGGGCAATGAGCAGTTCTTC,CASSQDLTGWGNEQFF
-,TRBJ1-1,TRBV5-1,TRBD1,TGCGCCAGCAGCTTGACGACAGGGACAGGGGCTCGGGCTTTCTTT,CASSLTTGTGARAFF
-,TRBJ2-1,TRBV11-1,TRBD2,TGTGCCAGCACCGAGACTAGCGGGGACCCTTCCTACAATGAGCAGTTCTTC,CASTETSGDPSYNEQFF
many,TRBJ2-1,TRBV5-1,-,TGCGCCAGCAGCTTGGATGATGAGCAGTTCTTC,CASSLDDEQFF
few,TRBJ1-2,TRBV5-4,-,TGTGCCAGTTTCCGGGGCGAGGGATTAGTGGGCTACACCTTC,CASFRGEGLVGYTF
many,TRBJ2-3,TRBV2,-,TGTGCCAGCAGTGACCGGCGGGGAATCGCAGATACGCAGTATTTT,CASSDRRGIADTQYF
few,TRBJ2-5,TRBV4-3,TRBD2,TGCGCCAGCAGCCAAGGCGGGCGGGGGATCCAAGAGACCCAGTACTTC,CASSQGGRGIQETQYF
few,TRBJ1-1,TRBV4-3,-,TGCGCCAGCAGCCAAGAAGGCAGGGGCCCTGAAGCTTTCTTT,CASSQEGRGPEAFF
many,TRBJ2-5,TRBV4-3,-,TGCGCCAGCAGCCAAACATGGGTCGGGGAGACCCAGTACTTC,CASSQTWVGETQYF
-,TRBJ1-3,TRBV11-2,-,TGTGCCAGCAGCATGGGACCCTTTGGGGACACCATATATTTT,CASSMGPFGDTIYF
few,TRBJ1-6,TRBV7-9,-,TGTGCCAGCAGCCCCGGGACACACAATTCACCCCTCCACTTT,CASSPGTHNSPLHF
many,TRBJ2-7,TRBV3-1,-,TGTGCCAGCAGCAAAATGGGCAGGGACGAGCAGTACTTC,CASSKMGRDEQYF
many,TRBJ1-2,TRBV2,-,TGTGCCAGCAGTGCCCTAGCCTCGATAGCTGGCTACACCTTC,CASSALASIAGYTF
-,TRBJ1-2,TRBV4-3,-,TGCGCCAGCAGCCAAGGGACGACATATGGCTACACCTTC,CASSQGTTYGYTF
-,TRBJ2-1,TRBV6-8,TRBD1,TGTGCCAGCAGTGACTCTGGACAGGGTACCTACAATGAGCAGTCCTTC,CASSDSGQGTYNEQSF